These T cell receptor beta chains were read from a single sample in a study of T cells in Graves' hyperthyroidism and ophthalmopathy. TCRdb passed the multiplex PCR reads through MiXCR, listing each CDR3 protein once. The data show a few hundred thousand distinct CDR3 sequences, 20% to 25% seen once. The sequenced material came from blood. The receptors here all came from a woman in her forties or fifties with Graves' hyperthyroidism. Each CDR3 is given with its conserved first and last residue. A D gene is named only where the DNA matches it firmly. Some rows mark clone size as missing; the rest say once, few, many or name a class of expanded clone.

clone_size	d_call	j_call	v_call	cdr3_aa	cdr3_nt
many	TRBD2	TRBJ2-7	TRBV7-2	CASSYGLAGSGEQYF	TGTGCCAGCAGCTACGGTCTAGCGGGAAGTGGGGAGCAGTACTTC
many	NA	TRBJ2-5	TRBV7-8	CASRQYSFIGIQETQYF	TGTGCCAGCAGACAATATAGTTTCATAGGAATTCAAGAGACCCAGTACTTC
NA	TRBD2	TRBJ2-1	TRBV27	CASSVSGRGNEQFF	TGTGCCAGCAGTGTGAGCGGGAGGGGGAATGAGCAGTTCTTC
many	NA	TRBJ2-3	TRBV18	CASSPSPRGRTDTQYF	TGTGCCAGCTCACCTAGTCCCAGGGGCCGCACAGATACGCAGTATTTT
NA	NA	TRBJ2-2	TRBV6-1	CASSESMEAGELFF	TGTGCCAGCAGTGAATCCATGGAGGCCGGGGAGCTGTTTTTT
many	TRBD2	TRBJ2-7	TRBV5-1	CASRPGTSGRPDQYF	TGCGCCAGCAGGCCCGGGACTAGCGGGAGGCCGGATCAGTACTTC
NA	NA	TRBJ1-5	TRBV28	CASSLRQGAQPQHF	TGTGCCAGCAGTTTAAGGCAGGGCGCTCAGCCCCAGCATTTT
NA	NA	TRBJ1-3	TRBV10-3	CAISESPGDRNTIYF	TGTGCCATCAGTGAGTCCCCAGGGGACAGAAACACCATATATTTT
NA	NA	TRBJ2-4	TRBV7-9	CASSLGRGIAKNIQYF	TGTGCCAGCAGCTTAGGACGGGGGATAGCCAAAAACATTCAGTACTTC
many	TRBD1	TRBJ1-2	TRBV6-1	CASRFSITGGLSGYTF	TGTGCCAGCAGGTTCAGCATAACAGGGGGCCTTTCTGGCTACACCTTC
NA	TRBD2	TRBJ2-1	TRBV7-9	CASSSSLAGHTNNEQFF	TGTGCCAGCAGCTCCTCCCTAGCGGGTCACACGAACAATGAGCAGTTCTTC
many	NA	TRBJ2-7	TRBV6-1	CASNARPGYEQYF	TGTGCCAGCAACGCCAGACCAGGCTACGAGCAGTACTTC
NA	NA	TRBJ1-5	TRBV4-1	CASSQDFRKQPQHF	TGCGCCAGCAGCCAAGATTTCCGGAAACAGCCCCAGCATTTT
few	NA	TRBJ2-2	TRBV28	CASSLDQGTNTGELFF	TGTGCCAGCAGCCTGGACCAGGGGACGAACACCGGGGAGCTGTTTTTT
many	NA	TRBJ1-2	TRBV2	CASRAEINYGYTF	TGTGCCAGCAGGGCAGAAATAAACTATGGCTACACCTTC
few	NA	TRBJ1-1	TRBV4-2	CASSQGAMNTEAFF	TGTGCCAGCAGCCAAGGGGCTATGAACACTGAAGCTTTCTTT
NA	TRBD2	TRBJ2-7	TRBV28	CASSLGGGGGSYEQYF	TGTGCCAGCAGTTTAGGGGGTGGGGGGGGGTCCTACGAGCAGTACTTC
many	TRBD2	TRBJ2-3	TRBV20-1	CSPRREGTDTQYF	TGCAGTCCTCGGCGGGAGGGCACAGATACGCAGTATTTT
many	NA	TRBJ2-7	TRBV6-1	CASSYWRNGYEQYF	TGTGCCAGCAGTTATTGGCGGAACGGCTACGAGCAGTACTTC
few	NA	TRBJ1-5	TRBV2	CASHREAGSNQPQHF	TGTGCCAGCCACCGAGAGGCAGGATCCAATCAGCCCCAGCATTTT
few	NA	TRBJ1-1	TRBV6-1	CASSRGPSEAFF	TGTGCCAGCAGCAGGGGACCTTCTGAAGCTTTCTTT
many	NA	TRBJ2-1	TRBV6-1	CASSYVDEQFF	TGTGCCAGCAGCTATGTCGATGAGCAGTTCTTC
NA	TRBD1	TRBJ2-7	TRBV3-1	CASSQGSGQLAYEQYF	TGTGCCAGCAGCCAGGGTTCGGGACAGCTGGCCTACGAGCAGTACTTC
few	TRBD2	TRBJ2-1	TRBV5-1	CASSPGGAGAYNEQFF	TGCGCCAGCAGTCCCGGAGGAGCGGGAGCCTACAATGAGCAGTTCTTC
many	NA	TRBJ2-5	TRBV28	CASSFTARVETQYF	TGTGCCAGCAGTTTTACGGCCCGAGTGGAGACCCAGTACTTC
many	NA	TRBJ1-1	TRBV10-3	CAISQQGIPSNTEAFF	TGTGCCATCAGTCAACAGGGAATTCCGAGTAACACTGAAGCTTTCTTT
many	TRBD1	TRBJ2-7	TRBV9	CASSPRQGGYEQYF	TGTGCCAGCAGCCCCAGACAGGGGGGGTACGAGCAGTACTTC
NA	NA	TRBJ1-4	TRBV12-3/TRBV12-4	CASRASPAEKLFF	TGTGCCAGCAGAGCCTCACCTGCTGAAAAACTGTTTTTT
NA	TRBD2	TRBJ2-3	TRBV28	CASSFTSGYSTDTQYF	TGTGCCAGCAGTTTCACTAGCGGGTATAGCACAGATACGCAGTATTTT
once	TRBD1	TRBJ1-4	TRBV20-1	CSARGQGSSTNGKLFF	TGCAGTGCTAGAGGACAGGGGTCGTCAACTAATGGAAAACTGTTTTTT
NA	TRBD2	TRBJ2-3	TRBV11-2	CASSLDGLAGGVSTDTQYF	TGTGCCAGCAGCTTAGACGGGCTAGCGGGGGGGGTTAGCACAGATACGCAGTATTTT
many	NA	TRBJ1-5	TRBV20-1	CSAHGGGNQPQHF	TGCAGTGCTCACGGGGGGGGGAATCAGCCCCAGCATTTT
many	NA	TRBJ2-1	TRBV30	CAWKGPRNEQFF	TGTGCCTGGAAAGGACCGCGCAATGAGCAGTTCTTC
NA	NA	TRBJ1-1	TRBV29-1	CSVPSGSKTEAFF	TGCAGCGTACCGTCGGGGTCTAAAACTGAAGCTTTCTTT
few	NA	TRBJ1-3	TRBV11-2	CASSPPRTVSGNAIYF	TGTGCCAGCAGCCCACCTCGGACAGTCTCTGGAAACGCCATATATTTT
NA	TRBD1	TRBJ2-3	TRBV5-4	CASSLYRGQGTDTQYF	TGTGCCAGCAGCTTGTACAGGGGACAGGGCACAGATACGCAGTATTTT
many	NA	TRBJ2-3	TRBV5-1	CASRSGAGGTDTQYF	TGCGCCAGCAGATCAGGAGCCGGAGGCACAGATACGCAGTATTTT
few	NA	TRBJ1-4	TRBV28	CATMEGGNEKLFF	TGTGCCACCATGGAAGGGGGGAATGAAAAACTGTTTTTT
many	NA	TRBJ2-5	TRBV7-9	CASSRPDGSETQYF	TGTGCCAGCAGCCGCCCCGACGGATCCGAGACCCAGTACTTC
few	NA	TRBJ1-2	TRBV2	CASRQGTNYGYTF	TGTGCCAGCAGACAAGGCACGAACTATGGCTACACCTTC
many	NA	TRBJ1-4	TRBV7-8	CASSPTVKEEKLFF	TGTGCCAGCTCACCGACAGTGAAGGAGGAAAAACTGTTTTTT
many	NA	TRBJ1-1	TRBV7-8	CASSLGRQALQAFF	TGTGCCAGCAGCTTAGGTAGACAGGCCCTTCAAGCTTTCTTT
NA	NA	TRBJ1-4	TRBV5-6	CASSLPDGEKLFF	TGTGCCAGCAGCTTGCCGGACGGTGAAAAACTGTTTTTT
NA	NA	TRBJ1-1	TRBV9	CASSGRHNTEAFF	TGTGCCAGCAGCGGACGACACAACACTGAAGCTTTCTTT
many	NA	TRBJ1-6	TRBV5-1	CASSSQGNNSPLHF	TGCGCCAGCAGCTCCCAGGGGAATAATTCACCCCTCCACTTT
NA	NA	TRBJ2-1	TRBV7-3	CASSATFWGNEQFF	TGTGCCAGCAGCGCAACTTTTTGGGGCAATGAGCAGTTCTTC
NA	NA	TRBJ2-7	TRBV27	CASSFRPNYEQYF	TGTGCCAGCAGTTTCCGCCCCAACTACGAGCAGTACTTC
medium-sized	TRBD2	TRBJ2-5	TRBV2	CASSEVGGYQETQYF	TGTGCCAGCAGTGAAGTCGGGGGGTACCAAGAGACCCAGTACTTC
NA	NA	TRBJ1-3	TRBV28	CASLLTRGLRENTIYF	TGTGCCTCTCTATTGACGAGGGGGTTAAGGGAAAACACCATATATTTT
NA	TRBD2	TRBJ2-1	TRBV27	CASSTSGTPHNEQFF	TGTGCCAGCAGTACTAGCGGGACCCCCCACAATGAGCAGTTCTTC
NA	NA	TRBJ2-1	TRBV19	CASSTSPRGEQFF	TGTGCCAGTAGTACCTCCCCACGGGGTGAGCAGTTCTTC
many	NA	TRBJ2-7	TRBV20-1	CSAREVRQPSYEQYF	TGCAGTGCTAGAGAAGTCAGGCAACCCTCCTACGAGCAGTACTTC
NA	NA	TRBJ2-7	TRBV7-9	CASTGGNVYEQYF	TGTGCCAGCACCGGAGGCAACGTATACGAGCAGTACTTC
few	TRBD1	TRBJ1-2	TRBV28	CASSSPSDRTIDYGYTF	TGTGCCAGCAGTTCCCCCTCGGACAGGACGATAGACTATGGCTACACCTTC
few	TRBD1	TRBJ2-3	TRBV7-7	CASSFFPQTGAEYYSTDTQYF	TGTGCTAGCAGCTTCTTCCCCCAGACAGGGGCAGAATATTATAGCACAGATACGCAGTATTTT